One and the same sample provided the 6 T cell receptor beta chains below, sequenced in a study of cytomegalovirus exposure and HLA in healthy donors (dated by TCRdb to 2016 to 2017). Libraries were made using the immunoSEQ multiplex PCR assay. For the multiplex PCR, a mixture combining 60 forward primers for TCR Vbeta segments and 13 reverse primers for TCR Jbeta segments was used. TCRdb carries this immuneACCESS record with in-frame sequences only. Its versions omit some clonotypes, under half of them owing to an unresolved V gene in the studies checked, with the rest unexplained. This sample is represented by more than 150,000 clones; around 80% of them were singletons. Clones ranked in the top ten supply roughly 2.5% of the sample. Sequencing used PBMCs. Receptors were obtained from a woman aged 30 to 39 in good health and CMV-seropositive.

The rearrangement links TRBV5-1 to TRBJ2-5; TRBD2 matches at 7 bases. CDR3 length equals 14 residues. Trimming removed 3 bases from V and 5 bases from J; junction bases left unmatched: 7. Looked up from germline, CDR1 is SGHRS and CDR2 is YFSETQ. The CDR3 sequence: CASSSGTGGETQYF. The CDR3 DNA is TGCGCCAGCAGCTCCGGGACCGGGGGGGAGACCCAGTACTTC.

V gene TRBV29-1 combines with J gene TRBJ1-2, with 7 bases fitting TRBD1. Germline lookup yields CDR1 SQVTM and CDR2 ANQGSEA. V lost 5 bases to trimming and J lost 6 bases; unmatched junction nucleotides: 3. This CDR3 is built from 11 residues. The CDR3 DNA sequence: TGCAGCGTTCAGACAGGGCATGGCTACACCTTC. It specifies CSVQTGHGYTF. The complete variable domain, with remaining parts taken from reference TRBV29-1 and TRBJ1-2, reads SAVISQKPSRDICQRGTSLTIQCQVDSQVTMMFWYRQQPGQSLTLIATANQGSEATYESGFVIDKFPISRPNLTFSTLTVSNMSPEDSSIYLCSVQTGHGYTFGSGTRLTVV.

This clone was detected only a few times. The chain joins TRBV5-3 to TRBJ1-2; D is possibly TRBD1 (6 bases). TRBV5-3 is known as an ORF, though its function is uncertain. Trimming removed 2 bases from V and 4 bases from J, with 24 bases in between. The CDR3 totals 18 residues. This CDR3 is CARSFVRSRDTSSYGYTF. DNA for the CDR3: TGTGCCAGAAGCTTTGTACGTAGCCGGGACACCTCTTCCTATGGCTACACCTTC.

This clone was recorded a few times. This rearrangement joins TRBV5-1 to TRBJ2-2, with D perhaps matching TRBD2 (6 bases). V was shortened by 2 bases and J by 6 bases, with 20 bases between the two germline ends. This CDR3 comprises 17 residues. Germline CDR1 SGHRS, CDR2 YFSETQ. CDR3 coding DNA: TGCGCCAGCAGCTTCACCACCCACGCGGGGAGTGCCGGGGAGCTGTTTTTT. The encoded protein is CASSFTTHAGSAGELFF.

A few counts support this clone. The chain is built from TRBV9 and TRBJ1-3; D gene ambiguous. This CDR3 is built from 14 residues. Per the germline V gene, CDR1 is SGDLS and CDR2 is YYNGEE. The V end lost 0 bases, the J end lost 3 bases, and 7 bases lay between the germline ends. The CDR3 nucleotides are TGTGCCAGCAGCGTAGATTCGGGTGGAAACACCATATATTTT. This encodes CASSVDSGGNTIYF.

This clone was seen only a few times. The chain joins TRBV2 to TRBJ2-1; a possible D gene is TRBD2 (7 bases). Germline CDR1 reads SNHLY; CDR2 reads FYNNEI. Trimming removed 6 bases at V and 15 bases at J, with 15 bases between. CDR3 length: 11 residues. CDR3 amino acids: CASSPGGARFF. Written as DNA, the CDR3 is TGTGCCAGCAGCCCGGGGGGCGCCAGGTTCTTC.